Listed below are T cell receptor beta chains from one sample, sequenced in a study of cytomegalovirus exposure and HLA in healthy donors. Clones were read by immunoSEQ multiplex PCR, and TCRdb kept only the in-frame ones, dropping some. The sample lists over 150,000 clones, around 74% occurring once. Source material: PBMCs. The receptors were gathered from a girl aged 10 to 17 in good health and CMV-seropositive. Both conserved end residues are part of each CDR3. Fields, in order: clone size, J gene, D gene, CDR3 length, V gene, CDR3 DNA, CDR3 protein. A D gene is named only where the DNA matches it firmly. Part of the rows lack a size; the others show once, few, many or a class for expanded clones.

>-|TRBJ1-6|-|14|TRBV10-1
TGCGCCAGCAGTGATGGCAGGGGCAATTCACCCCTCCACTTT
CASSDGRGNSPLHF
>once|TRBJ2-1|-|15|TRBV6-1
TGTGCCAGCAGTGAAGGGGCCGAGAAGTACAATGAGCAGTTCTTC
CASSEGAEKYNEQFF
>-|TRBJ2-7|TRBD1|15|TRBV15
TGTGCCACCAGCAGAGATCCGGGACAGGGTTACGAGCAGTACTTC
CATSRDPGQGYEQYF
>-|TRBJ2-5|-|15|TRBV4-3
TGCGCCAGCAGCCAATCTCCCCAGGGTTTAGAGACCCAGTACTTC
CASSQSPQGLETQYF
>-|TRBJ1-4|TRBD1|15|TRBV19
TGTGCCAGTACGTCCAGGACAGGGGGCTTGGAAAAACTGTTTTTT
CASTSRTGGLEKLFF
>few|TRBJ1-2|-|16|TRBV4-3
TGCGCCAGCAGCCAAATTTATCAGGGCGTCGGGTATGGCTACACCTTC
CASSQIYQGVGYGYTF
>-|TRBJ1-6|-|14|TRBV2
TGTGCCAGCAGTGAAGCAACAGGGAATTCACCCCTCCACTTT
CASSEATGNSPLHF
>-|TRBJ2-1|-|14|TRBV19
TGTGCCAGTAGTATAGTAGCTGGCCACAATGAGCAGTTCTTC
CASSIVAGHNEQFF
>-|TRBJ1-5|-|16|TRBV6-1
TGTGCCAGCAGTGATCGGAAGCAGGGTAGCAATCAGCCCCAGCATTTT
CASSDRKQGSNQPQHF
>-|TRBJ2-7|-|16|TRBV6-6
TGTGCCAGCAGCCCACTTACGAGGGCCGACATGAGCGAGCAGTACTTC
CASSPLTRADMSEQYF
>-|TRBJ2-5|TRBD2|18|TRBV10-3
TGTGCCATCAGTGCTGTACGAATGGCGGGGGGCGCAGGGGAGACCCAGTACTTC
CAISAVRMAGGAGETQYF
>-|TRBJ1-6|-|15|TRBV4-1
TGCGCCAGCAGCCAAGATGGATTTCAGGATTCACCCCTCCACTTT
CASSQDGFQDSPLHF
>-|TRBJ2-5|-|13|TRBV6-1
TGTGCCAGCAGCTCCCCCTTCCAAGAGACCCAGTACTTC
CASSSPFQETQYF
>-|TRBJ1-1|-|12|TRBV9
TGTGCCAGCAGCGCCGGGGGCACTGAAGCTTTCTTT
CASSAGGTEAFF
>-|TRBJ2-5|TRBD2|18|TRBV5-1
TGCGCCAGCAGCTTATCAAAGACTAGCGGGGGATCCCAAGAGACCCAGTACTTC
CASSLSKTSGGSQETQYF
>-|TRBJ1-2|TRBD1|14|TRBV4-3
TGCGCCAGCAGCCAAGACAGGGGGACCTATGGCTACACCTTC
CASSQDRGTYGYTF